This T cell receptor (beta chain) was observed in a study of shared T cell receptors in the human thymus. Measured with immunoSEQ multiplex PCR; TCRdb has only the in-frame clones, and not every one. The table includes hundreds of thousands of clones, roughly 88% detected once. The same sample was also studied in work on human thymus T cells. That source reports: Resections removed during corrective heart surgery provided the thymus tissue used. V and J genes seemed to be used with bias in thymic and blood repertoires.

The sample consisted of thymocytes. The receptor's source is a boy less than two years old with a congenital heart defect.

The CDR3 DNA sequence: TGTGCCAGCAGCACCCGGGAAAACCCCCTCACCGGGGAGCTGTTTTTT. Its protein product is CASSTRENPLTGELFF. The rearrangement joins TRBV9 to TRBJ2-2; maybe TRBD2 (5 bases). The CDR3 totals 16 residues. Per germline, CDR1 SGDLS and CDR2 YYNGEE. V was clipped by 4 bases and J by 4 bases, with 17 bases between them.